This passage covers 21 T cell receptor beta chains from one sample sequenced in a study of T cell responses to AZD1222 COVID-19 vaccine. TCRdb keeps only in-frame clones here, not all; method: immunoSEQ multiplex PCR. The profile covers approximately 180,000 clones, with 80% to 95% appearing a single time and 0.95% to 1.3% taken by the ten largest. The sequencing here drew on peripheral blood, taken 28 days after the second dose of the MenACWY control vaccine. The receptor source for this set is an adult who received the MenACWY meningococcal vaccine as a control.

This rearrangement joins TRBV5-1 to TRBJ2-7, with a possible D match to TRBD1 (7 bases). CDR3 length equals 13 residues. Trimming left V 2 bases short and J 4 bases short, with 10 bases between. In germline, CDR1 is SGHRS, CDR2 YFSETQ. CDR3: CASSLQGRYEQYF. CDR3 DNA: TGCGCCAGCAGCTTACAGGGGAGGTACGAGCAGTACTTC.

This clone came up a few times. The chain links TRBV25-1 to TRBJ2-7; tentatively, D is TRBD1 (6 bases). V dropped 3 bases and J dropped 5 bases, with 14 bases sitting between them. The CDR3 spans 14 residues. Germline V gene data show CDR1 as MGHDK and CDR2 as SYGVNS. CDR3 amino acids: CASSEGRGKDEQYF. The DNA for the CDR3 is TGTGCCAGCAGTGAGGGCAGGGGTAAGGACGAGCAGTACTTC.

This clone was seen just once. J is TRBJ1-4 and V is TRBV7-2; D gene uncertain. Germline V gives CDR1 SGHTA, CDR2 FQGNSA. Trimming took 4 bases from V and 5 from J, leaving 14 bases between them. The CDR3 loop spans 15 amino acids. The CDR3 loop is CASSSNVAENEKLFF. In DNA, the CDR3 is TGTGCCAGCAGCTCGAACGTAGCTGAGAATGAAAAACTGTTTTTT.

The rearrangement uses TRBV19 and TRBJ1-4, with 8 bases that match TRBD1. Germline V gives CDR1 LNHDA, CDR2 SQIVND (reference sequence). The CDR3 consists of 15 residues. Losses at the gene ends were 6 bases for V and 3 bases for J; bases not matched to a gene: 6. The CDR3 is CASSDRGSANEKLFF. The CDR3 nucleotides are TGTGCCAGTAGCGACAGGGGATCCGCTAATGAAAAACTGTTTTTT. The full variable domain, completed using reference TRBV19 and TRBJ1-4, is DGGITQSPKYLFRKEGQNVTLSCEQNLNHDAMYWYRQDPGQGLRLIYYSQIVNDFQKGDIAEGYSVSREKKESFPLTVTSAQKNPTAFYLCASSDRGSANEKLFFGSGTQLSVL.

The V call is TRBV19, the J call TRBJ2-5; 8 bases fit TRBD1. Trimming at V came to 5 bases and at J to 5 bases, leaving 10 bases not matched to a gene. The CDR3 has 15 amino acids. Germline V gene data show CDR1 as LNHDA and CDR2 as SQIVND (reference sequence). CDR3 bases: TGTGCCAGTAGTCGAGACAGGGGCGCCACGGAGACCCAGTACTTC. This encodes CASSRDRGATETQYF.

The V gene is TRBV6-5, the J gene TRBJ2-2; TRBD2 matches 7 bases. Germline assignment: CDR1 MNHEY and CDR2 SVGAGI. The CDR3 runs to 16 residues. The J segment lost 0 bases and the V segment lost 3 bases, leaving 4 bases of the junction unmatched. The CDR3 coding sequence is TGTGCCAGCAGTTATAGAGCGGGGACGAACACCGGGGAGCTGTTTTTT. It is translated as CASSYRAGTNTGELFF.

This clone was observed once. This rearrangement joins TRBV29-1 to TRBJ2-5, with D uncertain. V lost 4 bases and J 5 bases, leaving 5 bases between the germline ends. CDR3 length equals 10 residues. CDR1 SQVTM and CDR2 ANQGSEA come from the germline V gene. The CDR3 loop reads CSVVGETQYF. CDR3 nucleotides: TGCAGCGTTGTTGGGGAGACCCAGTACTTC.

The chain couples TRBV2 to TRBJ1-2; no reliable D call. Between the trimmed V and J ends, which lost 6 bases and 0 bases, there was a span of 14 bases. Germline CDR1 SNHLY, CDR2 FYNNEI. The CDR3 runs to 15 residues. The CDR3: CASRPNGGTNYGYTF. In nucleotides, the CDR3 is TGTGCCAGCAGACCGAACGGTGGGACTAACTATGGCTACACCTTC.

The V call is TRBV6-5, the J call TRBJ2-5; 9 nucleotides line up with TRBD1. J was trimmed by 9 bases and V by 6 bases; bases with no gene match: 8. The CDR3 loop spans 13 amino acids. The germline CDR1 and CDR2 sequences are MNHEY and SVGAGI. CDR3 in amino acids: CASSLGQGLAQYF. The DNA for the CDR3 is TGTGCCAGCAGCTTGGGACAGGGTTTGGCCCAGTACTTC.

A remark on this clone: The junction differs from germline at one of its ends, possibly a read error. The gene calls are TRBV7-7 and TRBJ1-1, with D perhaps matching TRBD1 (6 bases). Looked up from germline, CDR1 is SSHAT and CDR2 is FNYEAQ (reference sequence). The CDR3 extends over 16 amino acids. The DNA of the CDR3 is TGTGCTAGCAGCTTCTCCCCACAGGGACCGAACACTGAAGCTTTCTTT. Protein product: CASSFSPQGPNTEAFF.

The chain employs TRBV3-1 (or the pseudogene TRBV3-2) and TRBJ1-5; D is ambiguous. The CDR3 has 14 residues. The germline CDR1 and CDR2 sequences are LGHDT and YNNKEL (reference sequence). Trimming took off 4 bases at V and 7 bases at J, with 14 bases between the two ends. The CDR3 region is CASSPTRAEQPQHF. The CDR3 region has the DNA TGTGCCAGCAGCCCGACCCGGGCAGAACAGCCCCAGCATTTT.

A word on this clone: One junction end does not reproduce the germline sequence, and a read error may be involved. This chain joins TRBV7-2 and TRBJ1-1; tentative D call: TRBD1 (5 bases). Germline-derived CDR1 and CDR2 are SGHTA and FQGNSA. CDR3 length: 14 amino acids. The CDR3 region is CASSSQWGSTEAPF. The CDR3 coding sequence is TGTGCCAGCAGCTCCCAGTGGGGGAGTACTGAAGCTCCTTTT.

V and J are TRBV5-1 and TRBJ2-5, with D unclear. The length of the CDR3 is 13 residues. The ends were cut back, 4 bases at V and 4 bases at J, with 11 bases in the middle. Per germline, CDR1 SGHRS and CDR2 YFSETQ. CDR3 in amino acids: CASSRGGGETQYF. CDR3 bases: TGCGCCAGCAGCCGCGGCGGCGGAGAGACCCAGTACTTC.

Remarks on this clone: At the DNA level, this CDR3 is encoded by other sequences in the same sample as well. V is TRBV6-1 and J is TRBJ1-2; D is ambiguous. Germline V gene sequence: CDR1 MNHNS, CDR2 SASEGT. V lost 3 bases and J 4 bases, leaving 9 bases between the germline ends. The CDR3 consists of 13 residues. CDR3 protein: CASSDGGRYGYTF. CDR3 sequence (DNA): TGTGCCAGCAGTGACGGTGGGCGCTATGGCTACACCTTC.

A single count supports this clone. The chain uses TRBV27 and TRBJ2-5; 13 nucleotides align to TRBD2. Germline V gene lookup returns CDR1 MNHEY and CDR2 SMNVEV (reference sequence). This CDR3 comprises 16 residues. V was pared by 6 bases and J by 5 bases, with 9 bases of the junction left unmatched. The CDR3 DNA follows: TGTGCCAGCAGCTCCAGCACTAGCGGGGGGGAGGAGACCCAGTACTTC. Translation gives CASSSSTSGGEETQYF.

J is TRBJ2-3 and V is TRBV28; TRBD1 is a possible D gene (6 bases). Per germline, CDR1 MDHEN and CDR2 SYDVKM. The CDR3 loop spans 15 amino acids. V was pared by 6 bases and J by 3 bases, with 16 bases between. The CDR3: CASSLTGSGTDTQYF. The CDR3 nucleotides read TGTGCCAGCAGCCTAACAGGGAGCGGTACAGATACGCAGTATTTT. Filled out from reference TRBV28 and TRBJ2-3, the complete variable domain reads DVKVTQSSRYLVKRTGEKVFLECVQDMDHENMFWYRQDPGLGLRLIYFSYDVKMKEKGDIPEGYSVSREKKERFSLILESASTNQTSMYLCASSLTGSGTDTQYFGPGTRLTVL.

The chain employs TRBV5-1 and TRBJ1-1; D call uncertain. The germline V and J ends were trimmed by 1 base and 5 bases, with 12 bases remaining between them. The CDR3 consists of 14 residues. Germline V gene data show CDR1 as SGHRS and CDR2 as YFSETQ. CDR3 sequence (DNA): TGCGCCAGCAGCTTGAGGGTAGGCGTAACTGAAGCTTTCTTT. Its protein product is CASSLRVGVTEAFF.

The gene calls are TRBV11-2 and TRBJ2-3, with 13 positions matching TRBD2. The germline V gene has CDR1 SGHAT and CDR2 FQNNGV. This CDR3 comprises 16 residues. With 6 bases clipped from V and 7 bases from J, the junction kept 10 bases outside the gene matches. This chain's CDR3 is CASSPALAGGQNTQYF. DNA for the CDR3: TGTGCCAGCAGTCCAGCACTAGCGGGGGGGCAAAATACGCAGTATTTT.

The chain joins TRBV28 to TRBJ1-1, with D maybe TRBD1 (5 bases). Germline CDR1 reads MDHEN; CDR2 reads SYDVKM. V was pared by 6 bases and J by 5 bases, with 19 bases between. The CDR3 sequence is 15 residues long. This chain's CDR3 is CASRENLGDVTEAFF. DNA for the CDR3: TGTGCCAGCAGGGAGAATCTGGGGGATGTGACTGAAGCTTTCTTT.

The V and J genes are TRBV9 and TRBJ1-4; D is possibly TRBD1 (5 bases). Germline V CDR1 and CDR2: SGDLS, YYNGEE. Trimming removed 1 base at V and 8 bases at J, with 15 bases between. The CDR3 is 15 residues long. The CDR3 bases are TGTGCCAGCAGCGTAAGGCAGGGCCCGGGAGAAAAACTGTTTTTT. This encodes CASSVRQGPGEKLFF. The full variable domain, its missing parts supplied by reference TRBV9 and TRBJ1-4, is DSGVTQTPKHLITATGQRVTLRCSPRSGDLSVYWYQQSLDQGLQFLIQYYNGEERAKGNILERFSAQQFPDLHSELNLSSLELGDSALYFCASSVRQGPGEKLFFGSGTQLSVL.

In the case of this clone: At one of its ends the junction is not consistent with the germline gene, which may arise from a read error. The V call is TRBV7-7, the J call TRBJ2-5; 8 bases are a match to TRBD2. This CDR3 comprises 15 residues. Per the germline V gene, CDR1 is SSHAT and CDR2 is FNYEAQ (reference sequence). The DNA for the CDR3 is TGTGCTAGCAGTCCCGGGGGAGCGGGGGTGGAGACCCAGTACTTC. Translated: CASSPGGAGVETQYF.